The next 24 T cell receptor beta chains were all read from a single sample in a study of identical twins. TCRdb processed the 5' RACE reads anew with MiXCR; each CDR3 protein has one entry. Among hundreds of thousands of distinct CDR3 sequences listed, around a sixth were seen once. These data also featured in a second study, about T cells expressing NK-cell markers.

Specimen: PBMCs. These receptors all stem from a young woman in good health.

This clonotype was detected only a few times. The chain joins TRBV9 to TRBJ2-4, with D possibly being TRBD1 (7 bases). Trimming stripped 3 bases from V and 0 bases from J, with 13 bases between. This CDR3 is 16 amino acids long. Germline V gene data show CDR1 as SGDLS and CDR2 as YYNGEE. The CDR3 sequence: CASSDRGGIAKNIQYF. Written as DNA, the CDR3 is TGTGCCAGCAGCGACAGGGGAGGAATAGCCAAAAACATTCAGTACTTC.

This clonotype was seen only a few times. This sequence joins TRBV20-1 and TRBJ2-2, with D possibly TRBD1 on 6 matching bases. This CDR3 contains 13 residues. Germline V lookup: CDR1 DFQATT, CDR2 SNEGSKA (reference sequence). With 1 base removed from V and 7 bases from J, the gap between germline ends came to 10 bases. This CDR3 is CSARGTVFGELFF. CDR3 nucleotide sequence: TGCAGTGCTAGAGGGACAGTCTTCGGGGAGCTGTTTTTT.

This chain uses TRBV20-1 with TRBJ2-1; D unresolved. The CDR3 runs to 12 residues. V was cut by 5 bases and J by 10 bases, with 15 bases left in between. In germline, CDR1 is DFQATT, CDR2 SNEGSKA (reference sequence). CDR3 DNA sequence: TGCAGTGCTCCACCCGGTGGCCGCGAGCAGTTCTTC. Translating gives CSAPPGGREQFF.

This clonotype was observed a handful of times. The rearrangement joins TRBV12-3 or TRBV12-4 to TRBJ2-3, with 12 bases matching TRBD2. The J segment lost 7 bases and the V segment lost 5 bases, leaving 7 bases of the junction unmatched. This CDR3 region has 15 residues. The CDR3, as DNA: TGTGCCAGCAGTCCCCTAGCGGGGGGGCGGTATACGCAGTATTTT. As protein: CASSPLAGGRYTQYF.

The genes are TRBV20-1 and TRBJ2-7; D possibly matches TRBD1 or TRBD2 (6 bases each). With 0 bases removed from V and 3 bases from J, the gap between germline ends came to 12 bases. The CDR3 loop spans 14 amino acids. Germline-derived CDR1 and CDR2 are DFQATT and SNEGSKA (reference sequence). The CDR3 DNA follows: TGCAGTGCTAGAGATCGGGGGCGCGGCTACGAGCAGTACTTC. Amino acids: CSARDRGRGYEQYF.

The rearrangement uses TRBV27 and TRBJ2-7; no definite D call. Trimming stripped 6 bases from V and 2 bases from J, with 8 bases between. The CDR3 length is 12 residues. Germline V gene lookup returns CDR1 MNHEY and CDR2 SMNVEV (reference sequence). The chain's CDR3 is CASRQLPYEQYF. The CDR3 nucleotides read TGTGCCAGCAGACAATTACCCTACGAGCAGTACTTC.

The CDR3 coding sequence is TGTGCCAGTGGACTAGCGGGGGGTAGTGAGCAGTTCTTC. The encoded protein is CASGLAGGSEQFF. This sequence joins TRBV19 and TRBJ2-1; TRBD2 aligns across 14 bases. Per the germline V gene, CDR1 is LNHDA and CDR2 is SQIVND (reference sequence). The V gene end was trimmed by 8 bases and the J gene end by 9 bases; junction bases not matched to a gene: 3. The CDR3 runs 13 residues.

This sequence joins TRBV20-1 and TRBJ2-3; D is perhaps TRBD2 (6 bases). Germline CDR1 and CDR2: DFQATT and SNEGSKA (reference sequence). This CDR3 comprises 15 residues. Trimming stripped 3 bases from V and 2 bases from J, with 15 bases between. The CDR3 DNA is TGCAGTGCTAGGGCCCTGGCGGGGATCACAGATACGCAGTATTTT. Translated, it gives CSARALAGITDTQYF.

The V gene is TRBV25-1, the J gene TRBJ2-7, with 8 positions matching TRBD1. This CDR3 is built from 13 residues. With V trimmed by 8 bases and J by 3 bases, 6 bases remained unmatched. Looked up from germline, CDR1 is MGHDK and CDR2 is SYGVNS. CDR3: CASVGTGHYEQYF. DNA for the CDR3: TGTGCCAGCGTCGGGACAGGTCACTACGAGCAGTACTTC.

This clonotype showed up just a few times. The chain recombines TRBV20-1 with TRBJ1-4; D is unclear. The CDR3 is 14 amino acids. Trimming pared 1 base from V and 0 bases from J, leaving 6 bases between. CDR1 is DFQATT and CDR2 is SNEGSKA in the germline V gene (reference sequence). Here the CDR3 reads CSARVVATNEKLFF. The CDR3 nucleotides read TGCAGTGCTAGAGTAGTTGCAACTAATGAAAAACTGTTTTTT.

The sample holds a few counts of this clonotype. The rearrangement uses TRBV7-8 and TRBJ2-7, with D possibly being TRBD1 or TRBD2 (5 bases each). This CDR3 spans 13 amino acids. The germline V gene encodes CDR1 SGHVS and CDR2 FQNEAQ. Trimming left V 5 bases short and J 6 bases short, with 14 bases between. Written as DNA, the CDR3 is TGTGCCAGCAGCCAAGGGACGTCGTCCGAGCAGTACTTC. It yields the protein CASSQGTSSEQYF. Full variable domain (rest looked up from reference TRBV7-8 and TRBJ2-7): GAGVSQSPRYKVAKRGQDVALRCDPISGHVSLFWYQQALGQGPEFLTYFQNEAQLDKSGLPSDRFFAERPEGSVSTLKIQRTQQEDSAVYLCASSQGTSSEQYFGPGTRLTVT.

In this sample, this clonotype turned up many times. This sequence joins TRBV6-5 and TRBJ2-3, with D hard to call. The CDR3 runs 11 residues. CDR1 is MNHEY and CDR2 is SVGAGI in the germline V gene. Between the trimmed V and J ends, which lost 7 bases and 9 bases, there was a span of 11 bases. CDR3 loop: CASIIVDTQYF. In DNA form, the CDR3 reads TGTGCCAGCATCATAGTTGACACGCAGTATTTT.

This clonotype was seen many times. A junction boundary mismatches the germline segment, possibly from a read error. The chain couples TRBV12-3 or TRBV12-4 to TRBJ2-7, with a tentative D call TRBD1 (6 bases). The CDR3 sequence is 13 residues long. CDR3 residues: CSSRAGEAYEQYF. The CDR3 DNA reads as TGTTCCAGCAGAGCAGGGGAAGCCTACGAGCAGTACTTC.

There are a few counts of this clonotype. This chain links TRBV7-2 with TRBJ1-1, with unresolved D. Trimming removed 5 bases from V and 0 bases from J, with 10 bases in between. CDR3 length: 14 amino acids. The germline V gene encodes CDR1 SGHTA and CDR2 FQGNSA. CDR3 loop: CASSISHLNTEAFF. In DNA form, the CDR3 reads TGTGCCAGCAGCATAAGCCACCTGAACACTGAAGCTTTCTTT.

This chain links TRBV6-5 with TRBJ2-5; 8 nucleotides match TRBD1. The CDR3 sequence is 17 residues long. V was clipped by 0 bases and J by 5 bases; unmatched bases: 11. The germline V gene encodes CDR1 MNHEY and CDR2 SVGAGI. CDR3 in DNA: TGTGCCAGCAGTTACTCCGGGCAGGGGGCAGCGTGGGAGACCCAGTACTTC. Translation gives CASSYSGQGAAWETQYF.

The rearrangement links TRBV12-3 or TRBV12-4 to TRBJ2-3, with unresolved D. Deletions cut 7 bases from V and 4 bases from J, with 9 bases between. The CDR3 has 12 amino acids. The DNA of the CDR3 is TGTGCCAGCAAGGGTACAGCAGATACGCAGTATTTT. It is translated as CASKGTADTQYF.

The V gene is TRBV29-1, the J gene TRBJ2-7; TRBD1 matches at 11 bases. V was pared by 6 bases and J by 6 bases, with 7 bases of the junction left unmatched. Germline lookup yields CDR1 SQVTM and CDR2 ANQGSEA. The CDR3 length is 13 residues. CDR3 nucleotide sequence: TGCAGCGTACCCCGGACAGGGGGCTTCGAGCAGTACTTC. Amino acid sequence: CSVPRTGGFEQYF.

The genes are TRBV7-2 and TRBJ1-2; the D gene is possibly TRBD1 (5 bases). V was trimmed by 6 bases and J by 7 bases, leaving 18 bases between them. The CDR3 runs to 14 residues. Germline V CDR1 and CDR2: SGHTA, FQGNSA. The CDR3 spells CASRARSRDTGYTF. The CDR3, as DNA: TGTGCCAGCAGGGCCAGGAGCAGGGATACTGGCTACACCTTC.

The chain couples TRBV2 to TRBJ2-7, with D perhaps being TRBD1 or TRBD2 (5 bases each). With 5 bases removed from V and 5 bases from J, the gap between germline ends came to 16 bases. Germline CDR1 is SNHLY and CDR2 is FYNNEI. The CDR3 loop spans 14 amino acids. Written as DNA, the CDR3 is TGTGCCAGCAGTAGGGACCGTCCTAGGAACGAGCAGTACTTC. Amino acids: CASSRDRPRNEQYF.

This clonotype was picked up a small number of times. The J gene is TRBJ2-2, the V gene TRBV5-1; D unresolved. The CDR3 length is 16 residues. The germline CDR1 and CDR2 sequences are SGHRS and YFSETQ. V was shortened by 7 bases and J by 5 bases, with 21 bases between the two germline ends. CDR3 in DNA: TGCGCCAGCGATCGGATCGGGCAGGCCGGGACCGGGGAGCTGTTTTTT. Amino acid sequence: CASDRIGQAGTGELFF.

The chain links TRBV5-1 to TRBJ2-3, with no clear D. V was pared by 4 bases and J by 2 bases, with 17 bases between. This CDR3 region has 16 residues. From germline, CDR1 is SGHRS and CDR2 YFSETQ. CDR3 nucleotide sequence: TGCGCCAGCAGCCCGTTCGTCCAATCCTCCACAGATACGCAGTATTTT. The encoded protein is CASSPFVQSSTDTQYF.

The V and J genes are TRBV25-1 and TRBJ2-6; a weak D match, TRBD1 (6 bases). V lost 3 bases and J lost 4, with 13 bases in between. CDR3 length: 16 residues. Germline loops: CDR1 MGHDK, CDR2 SYGVNS. This CDR3 reads CASSDPQGRGANVLTF. The CDR3 DNA sequence: TGTGCCAGCAGTGATCCTCAGGGGAGAGGGGCCAACGTCCTGACTTTC.

The sample holds a few counts of this clonotype. The chain joins TRBV12-3 or TRBV12-4 to TRBJ2-7, with D possibly TRBD2 on 7 matching bases. Trimming shortened V by 6 bases and J by 7 bases, and 16 bases separated the two germline ends. This CDR3 has 13 residues. The CDR3 DNA follows: TGTGCCAGCAGATCCACAGGGCGGGGGGAGCAGTACTTC. It translates to CASRSTGRGEQYF.

The chain combines TRBV6-1 with TRBJ2-2; the match to TRBD2 covers 9 bases. Losses at the gene ends were 11 bases for V and 6 bases for J; bases not matched to a gene: 10. This CDR3 is 14 amino acids long. Germline loops: CDR1 MNHNS, CDR2 SASEGT. CDR3 residues: CALRTAGGPGELFF. As DNA, the CDR3 is TGTGCCCTCCGGACAGCGGGGGGCCCCGGGGAGCTGTTTTTT.